This TCR beta chain was found in a study of shared clonotypes between healthy human individuals. With regard to this clone: Its antigen is currently unknown.

Sequenced by immunoSEQ multiplex PCR; TCRdb stores in-frame clones only, minus some. The data hold millions of clones, with around nine tenths observed a single time. Study results and caveats: Memory subsets generally showed lower estimated richness than naive subsets.

The germline gives CDR1 SGHRS, CDR2 YFSETQ. There are 15 residues in the CDR3. With 4 bases clipped from V and 4 bases from J, the junction kept 7 bases outside the gene matches. This TCR was recovered from a man younger than 35 in good health. The V gene is TRBV5-1, the J gene TRBJ1-4; 7 positions agree with TRBD1. Material: naive CD4+ T cells sorted from blood. Subset noted: CD45RA+ positively selected. The CDR3 region has the DNA TGCGCCAGCAGCCCGGGACAGAACTTTAATGAAAAACTGTTTTTT. Its translation: CASSPGQNFNEKLFF.